A selection of T cell receptor beta chains follows, all from one sample in a study of CD8 T cells in ankylosing spondylitis. TCRdb reprocessed the 5' RACE reads with MiXCR, giving one entry per CDR3 protein. The sample includes roughly 670,000 distinct CDR3 sequences, 15% to 20% of them seen just once. Sequenced: blood, either unsorted or a sorted T cell fraction (not recorded which). These receptors came from a male donor with ankylosing spondylitis. Both conserved end residues are part of each CDR3. The D gene is left open where the match is weak. Size is omitted from some rows. Given values are once, few, many or a class for expanded clones.

D	J	length	size	V	CDR3	DNA
TRBD2	TRBJ2-1	14	NA	TRBV7-9	CAPSGLAGLDEQFF	TGTGCCCCCAGTGGACTAGCGGGATTGGATGAGCAGTTCTTC
TRBD1	TRBJ2-5	16	NA	TRBV4-3	CASSQDRGVGGETQYF	TGCGCCAGCAGCCAGGACAGGGGAGTCGGCGGTGAGACCCAGTACTTC
NA	TRBJ1-1	14	NA	TRBV11-2	CASGGTAWNTEAFF	TGTGCCAGCGGGGGGACGGCGTGGAACACTGAAGCTTTCTTT
NA	TRBJ1-1	12	few	TRBV2	CAHTRENTEAFF	TGTGCCCACACCAGGGAGAACACTGAAGCTTTCTTT
NA	TRBJ2-2	13	NA	TRBV12-3/TRBV12-4	CASSNLNTGELFF	TGTGCCAGCAGTAACTTAAACACCGGGGAGCTGTTTTTT
NA	TRBJ2-2	16	NA	TRBV7-9	CASSLVEQGNTGELFF	TGTGCCAGCAGCTTAGTCGAGCAGGGGAACACCGGGGAGCTGTTTTTT
NA	TRBJ2-3	14	few	TRBV6-5	CASSYLGSPDTQYF	TGTGCCAGCAGTTATCTTGGTTCACCAGATACGCAGTATTTT
NA	TRBJ2-5	14	many	TRBV5-1	CASTDTDLEETQYF	TGCGCCAGCACGGATACGGATTTGGAAGAGACCCAGTACTTC
NA	TRBJ1-1	12	NA	TRBV29-1	CSVESANTEAFF	TGCAGCGTTGAGTCGGCCAACACTGAAGCTTTCTTT
NA	TRBJ2-1	12	NA	TRBV27	CASRTGSSPQFF	TGTGCCAGCAGAACAGGTTCATCCCCCCAGTTCTTC
TRBD1	TRBJ1-4	14	few	TRBV6-1	CASTEDRMNEKLFF	TGTGCCAGCACCGAGGACAGGATGAATGAAAAACTGTTTTTT
NA	TRBJ1-1	15	NA	TRBV20-1	CSAPIRSTEPIEAFF	TGCAGTGCTCCGATTCGATCTACAGAGCCGATCGAAGCTTTCTTT
NA	TRBJ2-1	15	NA	TRBV4-3	CASSQDSQESDEQFF	TGCGCCAGCAGCCAAGATAGCCAGGAGTCCGATGAGCAGTTCTTC
NA	TRBJ1-3	15	few	TRBV5-1	CASSLEGGNGNTIYF	TGCGCCAGCAGCTTGGAAGGCGGGAACGGAAACACCATATATTTT
TRBD2	TRBJ2-7	15	NA	TRBV7-2	CASSDSGGISYEQYF	TGTGCCAGCAGCGATAGCGGGGGGATCTCCTACGAGCAGTACTTC
NA	TRBJ1-3	13	NA	TRBV20-1	CSAITGSGNTIYF	TGCAGTGCTATAACAGGCTCTGGAAACACCATATATTTT